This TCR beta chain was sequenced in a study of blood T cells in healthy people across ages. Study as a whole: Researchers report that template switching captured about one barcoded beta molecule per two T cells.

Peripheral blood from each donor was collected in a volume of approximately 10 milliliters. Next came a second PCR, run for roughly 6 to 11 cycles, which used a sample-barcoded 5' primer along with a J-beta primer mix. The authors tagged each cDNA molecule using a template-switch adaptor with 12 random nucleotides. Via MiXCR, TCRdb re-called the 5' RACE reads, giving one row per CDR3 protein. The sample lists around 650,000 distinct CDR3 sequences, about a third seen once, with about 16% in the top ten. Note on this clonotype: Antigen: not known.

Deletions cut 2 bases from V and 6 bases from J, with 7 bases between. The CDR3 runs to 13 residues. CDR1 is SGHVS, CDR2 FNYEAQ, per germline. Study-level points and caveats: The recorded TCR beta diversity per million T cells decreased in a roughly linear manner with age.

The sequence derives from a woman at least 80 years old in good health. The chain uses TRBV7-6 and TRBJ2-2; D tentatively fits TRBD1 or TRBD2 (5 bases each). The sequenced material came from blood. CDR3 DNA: TGTGCCAGCAGCTTAATGGGGGCCGGGGAGCTGTTTTTT. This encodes CASSLMGAGELFF.